These T cell receptor beta chains were read from a single sample in a study of Ad26.COV2.S vaccination and SARS-CoV-2 variants. The method was immunoSEQ multiplex PCR; TCRdb's version includes in-frame clones alone and lacks a portion of them. The sample includes around 170,000 clones, roughly 89% of them seen just once. The input for sequencing was peripheral blood, taken after recovery from COVID-19. Source of these receptors: a human donor who had recovered from COVID-19. CDR3s include the opening cysteine and the closing phenylalanine or tryptophan. The D gene is left open where the match is weak. Not every row has a clone size; where given, it reads once, few, many or a size class.

clone size	D gene	V gene	J gene	CDR3 DNA	CDR3 protein
-	-	TRBV12-3/TRBV12-4	TRBJ1-6	TGTGCCAGCAGTCCTAGTCCTGATTCACCCCTCCACTTT	CASSPSPDSPLHF
-	TRBD2	TRBV19	TRBJ2-5	TGTGCCAGTAGTACCGGATGGACTAGCGGGAGTTTCCAAGAGACCCAGTACTTC	CASSTGWTSGSFQETQYF
-	-	TRBV19	TRBJ2-2	TGTGCCAGTAGTCCCCCCCCACAAAGGAATAGGAACACCGGGGAGCTGTTTTTT	CASSPPPQRNRNTGELFF
-	-	TRBV2	TRBJ1-5	TGTGCCAGCAGTGGTGGGCGGCGAGACAATCAGCCCCAGCATTTT	CASSGGRRDNQPQHF
-	-	TRBV19	TRBJ2-7	TGTGCCAGTAGTATAGATCGAGGAAGCGAGCAGTACTTC	CASSIDRGSEQYF
-	-	TRBV19	TRBJ2-2	TGTGCCAGTAGTATAGATCGAGGGGAGCTGTTTTTT	CASSIDRGELFF
-	TRBD1	TRBV6-5	TRBJ1-4	TGTGCCAGTGGACAGGGAATTACAACTAATGAAAAACTGTTTTTT	CASGQGITTNEKLFF
-	-	TRBV19	TRBJ1-2	TGTGCCAGTAGTAAAGAGAGAAGGGGCGGTGGCTACACCTTC	CASSKERRGGGYTF
-	-	TRBV5-1	TRBJ1-3	TGCGCCAGCAGCCCGGCCAGGGGCTCGTCTGGAAACACCATATATTTT	CASSPARGSSGNTIYF
-	TRBD1	TRBV4-2	TRBJ1-5	TGTGCCAGCAGCCAGTTTGACAGGGACTATCAGCCCCAGCATTTT	CASSQFDRDYQPQHF
-	TRBD2	TRBV19	TRBJ2-7	TGTGCCAGTAGCCGCTCCGGGGGGGGCAGGTACGAGCAGTACTTC	CASSRSGGGRYEQYF
-	TRBD1	TRBV19	TRBJ2-1	TGTGCCAGTAGTTTAAAGGGACAGTTTTACAATGAGCAGTTCTTC	CASSLKGQFYNEQFF
once	-	TRBV9	TRBJ2-7	TGTGCCAGCAGCCCTCGACAGTCACCTTCTGGGGAGCAGTACTTC	CASSPRQSPSGEQYF
-	-	TRBV9	TRBJ2-3	TGTGCCCCCCCCGTACCTACGCAGTATTTT	CAPPVPTQYF
-	-	TRBV5-1	TRBJ2-5	TGCGCCAGCAGCTTCGACCAAGAGACCCAGTACTTC	CASSFDQETQYF
-	-	TRBV27	TRBJ2-1	TGTGCCAGCAGTTTAGGGACAAGCTCCTACAATGAGCAGTTCTTC	CASSLGTSSYNEQFF
-	-	TRBV13	TRBJ1-1	TGTGCCAGCAGCCCCCAACAGGGCACTGAAGCTTTCTTT	CASSPQQGTEAFF
few	-	TRBV28	TRBJ2-2	TGTGCCAGCAAACCTGGGGCATTGAACACCGGGGAGCTGTTTTTT	CASKPGALNTGELFF
once	-	TRBV25-1	TRBJ1-1	TGTGCCAGCAGCCGTCAGGGCAGTGCTGAAGCTTTCTTT	CASSRQGSAEAFF
-	-	TRBV11-1	TRBJ2-7	TGTGCCAGCAGCTTTATTCGGGACCCGGCGTACGAGCAGTACTTC	CASSFIRDPAYEQYF
once	-	TRBV27	TRBJ2-7	TGTGCCAGCCCCGGCGCGGGGAGAGAGCAGTACTTC	CASPGAGREQYF
-	TRBD1	TRBV6-5	TRBJ2-3	TGTGCCAGCAGTAAGGAACAGGGGACAGATACGCAGTATTTT	CASSKEQGTDTQYF
-	TRBD2	TRBV29-1	TRBJ2-3	TGCAGCGTTGAAGAAGAGCTAGCGGGAGATACGCAGTATTTT	CSVEEELAGDTQYF
-	TRBD1	TRBV11-2	TRBJ2-5	TGTGCCAGCAGCTTAGGAGGGGGCCCATCAGAGACCCAGTACTTC	CASSLGGGPSETQYF
-	-	TRBV21-1	TRBJ1-1	TGTGCCAGCAGCAACCGCCCGAATCCAAATCGGAGTGAAGCTTTCTTT	CASSNRPNPNRSEAFF
-	-	TRBV6-5	TRBJ1-2	TGTGCCAGCAGTTACTCAGGCAGGGCAATCGGTGGCTACACCTTC	CASSYSGRAIGGYTF
-	-	TRBV11-3	TRBJ2-3	TGTGCCAGCAGCTTATCTATCACAGATACGCAGTATTTT	CASSLSITDTQYF
-	TRBD1	TRBV7-8	TRBJ2-7	TGTGCCAGCAGCTTTCATGGGGGACAGGGGGACTCCTACGAGCAGTACTTC	CASSFHGGQGDSYEQYF
-	TRBD2	TRBV5-5	TRBJ2-5	TGTGCCAGCAGCTCTAGCGGAGCGTACCAAGAGACCCAGTACTTC	CASSSSGAYQETQYF
-	TRBD2	TRBV27	TRBJ2-3	TGTGCCAGCAGGACTAGCGGGAGCACAGATACGCAGTATTTT	CASRTSGSTDTQYF
-	TRBD2	TRBV5-4	TRBJ2-3	TGTGCCAGCAGCTTGCTCTTAAGCGGGGGAGGGCATACGCAGTATTTT	CASSLLLSGGGHTQYF
-	-	TRBV7-3	TRBJ2-5	TGTGCCAGCAGCCTTTGGACGGGAGAGACCCAGTACTTC	CASSLWTGETQYF
-	-	TRBV2	TRBJ2-1	TGTGCCAGCACCTGGGAGGGGGCCTACAATGAGCAGTTCTTC	CASTWEGAYNEQFF
-	-	TRBV18	TRBJ1-5	TGTGCCAGCTCGTATACGCAGGACAGTTATAGCAATCAGCCCCAGCATTTT	CASSYTQDSYSNQPQHF
-	-	TRBV2	TRBJ2-1	TGTGCCAGCAGCGCTGGGGACCTAATAAATGAGCAGTTCTTC	CASSAGDLINEQFF
few	-	TRBV18	TRBJ1-1	TGTGCCAGCTCATCGAGCAGGGGAGAGATGCCTGAAGCTTTCTTT	CASSSSRGEMPEAFF
-	-	TRBV6-6	TRBJ2-7	TGTGCCAGCAGTCCGTACTACGAGCAGTACTTC	CASSPYYEQYF